A selection of T cell receptor beta chains follows, all from one sample in a study of T cells in Graves' hyperthyroidism and ophthalmopathy. TCRdb re-called the multiplex PCR reads with MiXCR, one entry per CDR3 protein. The data show 340,000 or so distinct CDR3 sequences, with approximately 17% seen just once and 33% held by the top ten. Sequenced sample: blood. These receptors all stem from a man aged 30-40 years with Graves' hyperthyroidism. CDR3s include the opening cysteine and the closing phenylalanine or tryptophan. The D gene is left open where the match is weak. Expanded clones get a size class; other rows say once, few or many, or leave the size out.

j_call clone_size v_call d_call cdr3_nt cdr3_aa
TRBJ1-3 NA TRBV5-4 NA TGTGCCAGCAGCCCTATCTTGACCGCATCTTCCTCTGGAAACAGCATATATTTT CASSPILTASSSGNSIYF
TRBJ2-7 many TRBV3-1 NA TGTGCCAGCACCCAACGGGACACCGCCTACGAGCAGTACTTC CASTQRDTAYEQYF
TRBJ2-3 NA TRBV12-5 TRBD2 TGTGCTAGTGGTTTGGGGGTAGCGGGACCTAAATTCACAGATACGCAGTATTTT CASGLGVAGPKFTDTQYF
TRBJ1-5 NA TRBV19 NA TGTGCCAGTAGTGACTCTTTGGGGACACGTCAGCCCCAGCATTTT CASSDSLGTRQPQHF
TRBJ2-3 many TRBV3-1 TRBD2 TGTGCCAGCAGCCAAGATTTCCTAGCGGAGGGCACAGATACGCAGTATTTT CASSQDFLAEGTDTQYF
TRBJ1-1 NA TRBV12-3/TRBV12-4 NA TGTGCCAGCAGTCCTGGGACAAGGAACACTGAAGCTTTCTTT CASSPGTRNTEAFF
TRBJ2-1 many TRBV24-1 TRBD2 TGTGCCACCAGCCGCCCTAGCGGGAGTATCAATGAGCAGTTCTTC CATSRPSGSINEQFF
TRBJ2-2 many TRBV2 TRBD1 TGTGCCAGCAGGCCACCGGGACAGGACGAGACCGGGGAGCTGTTTTTT CASRPPGQDETGELFF
TRBJ2-1 NA TRBV29-1 NA TGCAGCGTTGAATACCGACGGCGGGATAACTCCTACAATGAGCAGTTCTTC CSVEYRRRDNSYNEQFF
TRBJ2-3 NA TRBV29-1 NA TGCAGCGTTAGGACCCCGGGCACAGATACGCAGTATTTT CSVRTPGTDTQYF
TRBJ2-3 many TRBV11-2 TRBD2 TGTGCCAGCAGCTTCCCTTATAGCGGGACTAGCACAGATACGCAGTATTTT CASSFPYSGTSTDTQYF
TRBJ1-5 many TRBV2 TRBD1 TGTGCCAGTCAACAGGGGAATCGCAATCAGCCCCAGCATTTT CASQQGNRNQPQHF
TRBJ2-7 many TRBV20-1 TRBD2 TGCAGTGCTAACCTCCTGAGGGCTACTAGCGGATACTCCTACGAGCAGTACTTC CSANLLRATSGYSYEQYF
TRBJ1-1 many TRBV20-1 NA TGCAGTGCTCCCCGCCAGAATACTGGGAACACTGAAGCTTTCTTT CSAPRQNTGNTEAFF
TRBJ2-1 many TRBV5-1 TRBD2 TGCGCCAGCAGCTTGGTGACTAGCGGGAGCTACAATGAGCAGTTCTTC CASSLVTSGSYNEQFF
TRBJ2-2 NA TRBV7-2 TRBD2 TGTGCCAGCAGCTTACTAGCGGGAGCCAACACCGGGGAGCTGTTTTTT CASSLLAGANTGELFF
TRBJ1-5 many TRBV28 NA TGTGCCACCAGAGTTTTTAGGGTAGGGAATCAGCCCCAGCATTTT CATRVFRVGNQPQHF
TRBJ2-3 few TRBV19 TRBD1 TGTGCCAGTAGTATACAGATGCGGGCAGGGGGAACAGATACGCAGTATTTT CASSIQMRAGGTDTQYF
TRBJ2-5 many TRBV5-6 TRBD2 TGTGCCAGCAGCTTAATGCTAGCGGCCTACCAAGAGACCCAGTACTTC CASSLMLAAYQETQYF
TRBJ2-4 many TRBV2 NA TGTGCCAGCAGTGTGGGGGGTCTAAACATTCAGTACTTC CASSVGGLNIQYF
TRBJ2-3 NA TRBV4-2 NA TGTGCCAGCAGCCAAGAATTAGTTGGCACGGATAGGCAGTATTTT CASSQELVGTDRQYF
TRBJ1-2 many TRBV5-1 NA TGCGCCAGCAGCTTGGAGTTCGGGGGCGCGGATGGCTACACCTTC CASSLEFGGADGYTF
TRBJ2-3 many TRBV28 TRBD2 TGTGCCAGCAGTTCAGCGGGAGGCAACACAGATACGCAGTATTTT CASSSAGGNTDTQYF
TRBJ2-3 NA TRBV28 NA TGTGCCAGCACGGTCAGGGGTACGCAGTATTTT CASTVRGTQYF
TRBJ1-1 many TRBV20-1 NA TGCAGTGCTAGAACCACCCCCCATGAAGCTTTCTTT CSARTTPHEAFF
TRBJ2-1 many TRBV6-1 TRBD2 TGTGCCAGCAGACTAGCGGGAGAACTATACAATGAGCAGTTCTTC CASRLAGELYNEQFF
TRBJ1-2 NA TRBV9 NA TGTGCCAGCAGCGTAGGTCATACCAGCTATGGCTACACCTTC CASSVGHTSYGYTF
TRBJ1-2 many TRBV3-1 NA TGTGCCAGCAGCCAAGCCTCAATAGGCTACACCTTC CASSQASIGYTF
TRBJ2-7 NA TRBV9 TRBD2 TGTGCCAGCAGCGCTAGCGGGAGAGTTTTCCGTAACGAGCAGTACTTC CASSASGRVFRNEQYF
TRBJ2-5 many TRBV5-1 NA TGCGCCAGCAGCTTGGGGTGGGCAGATAAAGAGACCCAGTACTTC CASSLGWADKETQYF
TRBJ2-3 NA TRBV20-1 NA TGCAGTGCTCGGGGTCTCGGACCCTCGCTTCGCACAGATACGCAGTATTTT CSARGLGPSLRTDTQYF
TRBJ2-7 NA TRBV2 TRBD1 TGCGCCAGCAGCCAAGACGCGACCGGCTCCCGGGTCGGGACAGGGGGCCACGAGCAGTACTTC CASSQDATGSRVGTGGHEQYF
TRBJ1-1 NA TRBV19 TRBD1 TGTGCCAGTAGTAGACAGGGGCCCCAGACGGTTGGTGAAGCTTTCTTT CASSRQGPQTVGEAFF
TRBJ2-7 many TRBV7-9 TRBD1 TGTGCCAGCAGAGGTTGGGACAGGGGGTCCGAGCAGTACTTC CASRGWDRGSEQYF
TRBJ2-1 NA TRBV2 TRBD2 TGTGCCAGCATATCCGGGGGGGATGAGCAGTTCTTC CASISGGDEQFF
TRBJ2-7 NA TRBV29-1 NA TGCAGCGTTGTTAATTTAGGGACGGGGTACGAGCAGTACTTC CSVVNLGTGYEQYF
TRBJ2-7 NA TRBV6-2/TRBV6-3 NA TGTGCCAGCAGTTACTGGCGGTCAGGAGATTACGAGCAGTACTTC CASSYWRSGDYEQYF
TRBJ2-6 NA TRBV28 NA TGTGCCAGCCTTACCCCGGGCTCTGGGGCCAACGTCCTGACTTTC CASLTPGSGANVLTF
TRBJ2-3 many TRBV7-8 TRBD2 TGTGCCAGCAGCTTAGCCCTACTAGCGGGAGGGCCAGATACGCAGTATTTT CASSLALLAGGPDTQYF
TRBJ2-3 few TRBV30 NA TGTGCCTGGGCGGGGACGGGGGCGGTCGCAGATACGCAGTATTTT CAWAGTGAVADTQYF
TRBJ1-2 once TRBV4-1 TRBD1 TGCGCCAGCAGCCAACCCAGACAGGGGGCGCGGGGCTACACCTTC CASSQPRQGARGYTF
TRBJ2-5 many TRBV12-3/TRBV12-4 NA TGTGCCAGCAGTTTAAGGGACAAGACAGAGACCCAGTACTTC CASSLRDKTETQYF
TRBJ2-7 many TRBV2 TRBD1 TGTGCCAGCAGGCTAGACAGGGCTCGGGAGCAGTACTTC CASRLDRAREQYF
TRBJ1-2 few TRBV6-1 NA TGTGCCAGCAGTGAATTCTTCATGGCCTATGGCTACACCTTC CASSEFFMAYGYTF
TRBJ2-5 many TRBV20-1 NA TGCAGTGCTAGACTGGTCAGTCAAGAGACCCAGTACTTC CSARLVSQETQYF
TRBJ2-1 NA TRBV12-5 NA TGTGCTAGTGCCCCGACAGGAAGCTCCTACAATGAGCAGTTCTTC CASAPTGSSYNEQFF
TRBJ2-5 NA TRBV5-6 TRBD1 TGTGCCAGCGGACAGGGGCAGTACCAAGAGACCCAGTACTTC CASGQGQYQETQYF
TRBJ2-3 NA TRBV28 TRBD2 TGTGCCAGCAGTCTGATGACTAGCGGGGGTACAGATACGCAGTATTTT CASSLMTSGGTDTQYF
TRBJ1-2 few TRBV3-1 NA TGTGCCAGCGGGGGGGTAAACTATGGCTACACCTTC CASGGVNYGYTF
TRBJ1-3 many TRBV3-1 NA TGTGCCAGCAGCTTTTTAGCCTCCCCTGGAAACACCATATATTTT CASSFLASPGNTIYF
TRBJ1-5 many TRBV2 NA TGTGCCAGCAGTTTACAGGGCGGGAGCAATCAGCCCCAGCATTTT CASSLQGGSNQPQHF
TRBJ2-3 few TRBV30 TRBD2 TGTGCCTGGACGTCTCAACAGCGGGAGGGCACAGATACGCAGTATTTT CAWTSQQREGTDTQYF